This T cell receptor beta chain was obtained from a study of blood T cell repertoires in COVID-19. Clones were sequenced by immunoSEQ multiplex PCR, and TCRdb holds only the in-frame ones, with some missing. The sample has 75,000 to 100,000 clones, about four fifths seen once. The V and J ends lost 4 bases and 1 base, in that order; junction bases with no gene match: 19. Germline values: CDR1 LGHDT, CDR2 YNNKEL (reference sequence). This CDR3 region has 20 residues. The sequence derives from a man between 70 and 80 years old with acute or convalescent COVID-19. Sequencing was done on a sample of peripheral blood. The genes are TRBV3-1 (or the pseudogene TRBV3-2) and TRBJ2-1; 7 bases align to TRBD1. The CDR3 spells CASSPYGSGTELLSYNEQFF. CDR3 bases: TGTGCCAGCAGCCCCTACGGATCAGGGACAGAACTCCTGTCCTACAATGAGCAGTTCTTC.